The 16 T cell receptor beta chains below were found in one sample sequenced in a study of cytomegalovirus exposure and HLA in healthy donors. 60 Vbeta and 13 Jbeta primers were used in PCR. Measured with immunoSEQ multiplex PCR; TCRdb has only the in-frame clones, and not every one. The table records about 170,000 clones, roughly 72% of them present only once. Sequencing was performed on PBMCs. The receptor source for this set is a man between 40 and 49 years old in good health and CMV-seropositive.

This clone was recorded a few times. One end of the junction is discordant with germline, which a read error may explain. The CDR3 sequence: CASSSTTNEKLFF. The CDR3, as DNA: TGTGCCAGCAGCTCGACAACGAATGAAAAACTGTTTTTT. This chain uses TRBV5-6 with TRBJ1-4; no clear D. The CDR3 is made up of 13 amino acids. Germline V gene sequence: CDR1 SGHDT, CDR2 YYEEEE.

The genes are TRBV6-6 and TRBJ2-3; 12 positions match TRBD2. Losses at the gene ends were 2 bases for V and 5 bases for J; bases not matched to a gene: 2. Looked up from germline, CDR1 is MNHNY and CDR2 is SVGAGI (reference sequence). This CDR3 is 15 amino acids long. CDR3 amino acids: CASSYPGLAGDTQYF. CDR3 sequence (DNA): TGTGCCAGCAGTTACCCGGGACTAGCGGGAGATACGCAGTATTTT.

This chain links TRBV4-3 with TRBJ2-7, with D possibly TRBD1 on 5 matching bases. CDR3 length: 16 amino acids. Per the germline V gene, CDR1 is LGHNA and CDR2 is YSLEER. V was shortened by 1 base and J by 2 bases, with 15 bases between the two germline ends. DNA for the CDR3: TGCGCCAGCAGCCAAGGAGGCGCAGGGCGTGCCTACGAGCAGTACTTC. Protein: CASSQGGAGRAYEQYF.

This clone was observed once. CDR3 sequence: CASSQVGSGAPYNEQFF. CDR3 DNA: TGCGCCAGCAGCCAAGTGGGTAGCGGGGCACCATACAATGAGCAGTTCTTC. The gene calls are TRBV4-1 and TRBJ2-1, with 8 bases lining up with TRBD2. The CDR3 totals 17 residues. J gave up 4 bases and V 1 base, and 9 bases lay outside the gene matches. CDR1 MGHRA and CDR2 YSYEKL come from the germline V gene.

This chain uses TRBV5-4 with TRBJ1-4; 8 bases map to TRBD1. Trimming at V came to 3 bases and at J to 7 bases, leaving 5 bases not matched to a gene. The CDR3 has 14 amino acids. Per the germline V gene, CDR1 is SGHNT and CDR2 is YYREEE (reference sequence). The CDR3 DNA reads TGTGCCAGCAGCTCGACGACAGGGGCTGAAAAACTGTTTTTT. As protein: CASSSTTGAEKLFF.

The rearrangement joins TRBV7-8 to TRBJ2-7, with D perhaps matching TRBD2 (6 bases). V shed 4 bases and J shed 4 bases, with 20 bases lying between them. Germline loops: CDR1 SGHVS, CDR2 FQNEAQ. The CDR3 contains 16 residues. The CDR3 DNA is TGTGCCAGCAGCTCTCAGCGGGTCCAGGGTTATTACGAGCAGTACTTC. Protein sequence: CASSSQRVQGYYEQYF.

The CDR3 bases are TGTGCCAGCACAGAACAGAACACCGGGGAGCTGTTTTTT. Encoded protein: CASTEQNTGELFF. The chain uses TRBV6-5 and TRBJ2-2; D is undetermined. Trimming left V 7 bases short and J 1 base short, with 7 bases between. Germline V gene sequence: CDR1 MNHEY, CDR2 SVGAGI. The CDR3 runs to 13 residues.

This clone showed up just once. The chain carries TRBV4-2 and TRBJ2-1; the match to TRBD2 covers 10 bases. The CDR3 spans 16 residues. Germline V gene lookup returns CDR1 LGHNA and CDR2 YNFKEQ. After removal of 1 base from V and 0 bases from J, the junction contained 0 bases not matched to a gene. The chain's CDR3 is CASSQVAGGSYNEQFF. CDR3 in DNA: TGTGCCAGCAGCCAAGTAGCGGGGGGCTCCTACAATGAGCAGTTCTTC.

This clone appeared once. This sequence joins TRBV29-1 and TRBJ1-2; 11 bases map to TRBD1. CDR3 length: 13 amino acids. Trimming took 4 bases from V and 6 from J; bases not matched to a gene: 4. Germline assignment: CDR1 SQVTM and CDR2 ANQGSEA. For the CDR3, the DNA is TGCAGCGTTGGGGGACAGGGGGGGCATGGCTACACCTTC. Translation gives CSVGGQGGHGYTF.

The chain links TRBV5-1 to TRBJ2-2, with D perhaps matching TRBD1 (5 bases). V shed 4 bases and J shed 2 bases, with 15 bases lying between them. This CDR3 has 16 amino acids. Germline CDR1 is SGHRS and CDR2 is YFSETQ. CDR3 sequence reads: CASSPQGGENTGELFF. CDR3 sequence (DNA): TGCGCCAGCAGCCCCCAGGGCGGCGAAAACACCGGGGAGCTGTTTTTT.

This chain joins TRBV27 and TRBJ1-5, with D hard to call. Trimming removed 3 bases from V and 6 bases from J, with 9 bases in between. Germline CDR1 reads MNHEY; CDR2 reads SMNVEV (reference sequence). The CDR3 length is 13 residues. In DNA, the CDR3 is TGTGCCAGCAGTTTCACCGACATTCAGCCCCAGCATTTT. Translating gives CASSFTDIQPQHF.

This clone was observed once. The chain combines TRBV12-5 with TRBJ1-2; the match to TRBD1 covers 7 bases. V lost 6 bases and J lost 4; bases outside the gene matches: 11. This CDR3 has 15 residues. The V gene's germline CDR1 is LGHNT and CDR2 FRNRAP. CDR3 sequence (DNA): TGTGCTAGTGGATCACCCCGGGACAGCGTCTATGGCTACACCTTC. Amino acids: CASGSPRDSVYGYTF. The full variable domain, in which reference TRBV12-5 and TRBJ1-2 provide the parts outside the CDR3, is DARVTQTPRHKVTEMGQEVTMRCQPILGHNTVFWYRQTMMQGLELLAYFRNRAPLDDSGMPKDRFSAEMPDATLATLKIQPSEPRDSAVYFCASGSPRDSVYGYTFGSGTRLTVV.

The CDR3 spells CASSSDRSSSYEQYF. CDR3 nucleotide sequence: TGTGCCAGCAGCTCGGACAGATCGAGCTCCTACGAGCAGTACTTC. The rearrangement joins TRBV7-2 to TRBJ2-7; possible D gene TRBD1, 6 bases. With 4 bases removed from V and 0 bases from J, the gap between germline ends came to 13 bases. Germline V gene data show CDR1 as SGHTA and CDR2 as FQGNSA. The CDR3 has 15 amino acids.

J is TRBJ2-6 and V is TRBV7-2; no clear D gene. Per germline, CDR1 SGHTA and CDR2 FQGNSA. Trimming pared 3 bases from V and 2 bases from J, leaving 8 bases between. The CDR3 runs to 15 residues. CDR3 nucleotides: TGTGCCAGCAGCTTCGCTTCGGCTGGGGCCAACGTCCTGACTTTC. It encodes CASSFASAGANVLTF.

V usage is TRBV19 and J usage is TRBJ1-5; tentatively, D is TRBD1 (6 bases). Germline CDR1 reads LNHDA; CDR2 reads SQIVND (reference sequence). Deletions cut 7 bases from V and 2 bases from J, with 12 bases between. The CDR3 covers 14 residues. CDR3 loop: CASISHRGNQPQHF. CDR3 coding DNA: TGTGCCAGTATATCTCACAGGGGCAATCAGCCCCAGCATTTT.

The chain is built from TRBV9 and TRBJ1-2; D not certain. V lost 3 bases to trimming and J lost 7 bases, with 13 bases between them. This CDR3 contains 13 residues. CDR1 and CDR2 from the germline V gene are SGDLS and YYNGEE. The CDR3 region has the DNA TGTGCCAGCAGCGCCACCGGACTCTCTGGCTACACCTTC. Residues: CASSATGLSGYTF.